The 12 T cell receptor beta chains given below trace back to one sample, sequenced in a study of blood T cell repertoires in COVID-19. The data were produced by immunoSEQ multiplex PCR, yet TCRdb's version contains in-frame clones alone and is incomplete. The sample has about 100,000 clones; 70% to 90% are singletons. Sequenced: peripheral blood. Source of these receptors: a man aged 50 to 60 with active or convalescent COVID-19.

In its sample, this clone was seen many times. The chain employs TRBV18 and TRBJ2-7; 9 nucleotides agree with TRBD1. V was pared by 5 bases and J by 3 bases, with 14 bases of the junction left unmatched. Germline lookup yields CDR1 KGHSH and CDR2 LQKENI. The CDR3 sequence is 17 residues long. The CDR3 sequence: CASSTMDRGRGFYEQYF. The CDR3 DNA follows: TGTGCCAGCTCAACAATGGACAGGGGACGAGGATTCTACGAGCAGTACTTC.

The V and J genes are TRBV11-3 and TRBJ2-1; D is possibly TRBD1 (5 bases). Trimming pared 1 base from V and 0 bases from J, leaving 10 bases between. This CDR3 spans 16 amino acids. Germline CDR1 reads SGHNT; CDR2 reads YENEEA. CDR3 region: CASSLGGMSSYNEQFF. The CDR3 coding sequence is TGTGCCAGCAGCTTAGGGGGCATGAGCTCCTACAATGAGCAGTTCTTC.

The chain carries TRBV6-5 and TRBJ2-5, with 9 bases identical to TRBD1. Germline lookup yields CDR1 MNHEY and CDR2 SVGAGI. The CDR3 extends over 16 amino acids. After removal of 2 bases from V and 7 bases from J, the junction contained 11 bases not matched to a gene. CDR3 in amino acids: CASSYNWDRAQGTQYF. The CDR3 DNA reads TGTGCCAGCAGTTACAATTGGGACAGGGCCCAGGGGACCCAGTACTTC.

The genes are TRBV5-4 and TRBJ2-3; TRBD2 agrees at 7 bases. V lost 1 base to trimming and J lost 0 bases; unmatched junction nucleotides: 5. From germline, CDR1 is SGHNT and CDR2 YYREEE (reference sequence). This CDR3 spans 16 amino acids. Here the CDR3 reads CASSLRLADSTDTQYF. In DNA, the CDR3 is TGTGCCAGCAGCTTGAGGCTAGCGGATAGCACAGATACGCAGTATTTT.

This chain connects TRBV9 to TRBJ2-3; D may be TRBD2 (6 bases). Trimming stripped 0 bases from V and 1 base from J, with 18 bases between. The germline CDR1 and CDR2 sequences are SGDLS and YYNGEE. The CDR3 is 18 residues long. As DNA, the CDR3 is TGTGCCAGCAGCGTAGGTCTCCCAACTAGCATTCGCACAGATACGCAGTATTTT. Its protein is CASSVGLPTSIRTDTQYF.

V and J are TRBV28 and TRBJ2-5, with TRBD2 matching over 12 bases. Trimming at V came to 6 bases and at J to 0 bases, leaving 2 bases not matched to a gene. The CDR3 sequence is 15 residues long. Germline CDR1 and CDR2: MDHEN and SYDVKM. The DNA of the CDR3 is TGTGCCAGCAGAGGACTAGCGGGGAACCAAGAGACCCAGTACTTC. It translates to CASRGLAGNQETQYF.

The rearrangement links TRBV7-9 to TRBJ2-1; 8 positions agree with TRBD2. The germline V gene encodes CDR1 SEHNR and CDR2 FQNEAQ (reference sequence). The CDR3 consists of 17 residues. The trim removed 4 bases at V and 5 bases at J, leaving 13 bases unmatched. The DNA for the CDR3 is TGTGCCAGCAGCTCCAACTCCGGGACTAGTGTCAACAATGAGCAGTTCTTC. The encoded protein is CASSSNSGTSVNNEQFF.

The chain couples TRBV10-1 to TRBJ2-2; 13 nucleotides line up with TRBD2. The germline V gene has CDR1 WNHNN and CDR2 SYGVQD (reference sequence). This CDR3 has 18 residues. J lost 3 bases, V lost 3 bases, and 7 bases had no gene match. DNA of the CDR3: TGCGCCAGCAGTGACGGACTAGCGGGAGTAAGGGACACCGGGGAGCTGTTTTTT. This gives the protein CASSDGLAGVRDTGELFF.

V gene TRBV6-1 combines with J gene TRBJ2-3; tentatively, D is TRBD1 (6 bases). CDR1 and CDR2 (germline): MNHNS, SASEGT. Trimming left V 3 bases short and J 3 bases short, with 10 bases between. This CDR3 spans 14 amino acids. The CDR3 region is CASSEAGQTDTQYF. The CDR3, as DNA: TGTGCCAGCAGTGAGGCCGGACAGACAGATACGCAGTATTTT.

The V call is TRBV28, the J call TRBJ1-2; D may be TRBD1 (5 bases). V was cut by 6 bases and J by 2 bases, with 16 bases left in between. Germline V gene sequence: CDR1 MDHEN, CDR2 SYDVKM. The CDR3 has 15 amino acids. CDR3 sequence reads: CASSRGNTRNYGYTF. The DNA of the CDR3 is TGTGCCAGCAGCCGGGGGAATACAAGAAACTATGGCTACACCTTC.

The chain links TRBV16 to TRBJ2-3; TRBD1 matches 9 bases. The CDR3 spans 15 residues. After removal of 6 bases from V and 3 bases from J, the junction contained 7 bases not matched to a gene. Looked up from germline, CDR1 is KGHSY and CDR2 is FQNENV. The CDR3 DNA follows: TGTGCCAGCAGTCAGCACAGGGGGCGGACAGATACGCAGTATTTT. As protein: CASSQHRGRTDTQYF.

J is TRBJ1-5 and V is TRBV12-3 or TRBV12-4; D perhaps matches TRBD1 (5 bases). There are 13 residues in the CDR3. Trimming removed 3 bases at V and 5 bases at J, with 8 bases between. The CDR3 loop is CASSFGGDQPQHF. DNA of the CDR3: TGTGCCAGCAGTTTTGGAGGGGATCAGCCCCAGCATTTT.